A single sample is the source of the 27 T cell receptor beta chains below, sequenced in a study of identical twins. TCRdb independently ran MiXCR on the 5' RACE reads; one entry per CDR3 protein. Of hundreds of thousands of distinct CDR3 sequences listed, 6% to 9% were seen once; the top ten hold around 1.8%. The same sample was also studied in work on yellow fever vaccine responses in identical twins.

The material sequenced was memory (CD45RO+) T cells sorted from blood. The receptors were sampled from a woman aged 18-29 years in good health.

This clonotype was found many times. CDR3 sequence: CASSQVSGTEAFF. The CDR3, as DNA: TGTGCCAGCAGCCAAGTCTCTGGCACTGAAGCTTTCTTT. The V and J genes are TRBV4-2 and TRBJ1-1, with D uncertain. Germline lookup yields CDR1 LGHNA and CDR2 YNFKEQ. This CDR3 is 13 amino acids long. With 1 base removed from V and 4 bases from J, the gap between germline ends came to 7 bases.

Many counts were recorded for this clonotype. The rearrangement links TRBV7-8 to TRBJ2-1; TRBD2 agrees at 7 bases. Germline values: CDR1 SGHVS, CDR2 FQNEAQ. Unmatched junction bases numbered 12, after V lost 1 base and J lost 0 bases. The CDR3 totals 19 residues. The chain's CDR3 is CASSLVLVAGQSSYNEQFF. The CDR3 nucleotides are TGTGCCAGCAGCTTAGTTTTGGTAGCGGGTCAGAGCTCCTACAATGAGCAGTTCTTC. Based on the CDR3 plus reference TRBV7-8 and TRBJ2-1, the full variable domain is GAGVSQSPRYKVAKRGQDVALRCDPISGHVSLFWYQQALGQGPEFLTYFQNEAQLDKSGLPSDRFFAERPEGSVSTLKIQRTQQEDSAVYLCASSLVLVAGQSSYNEQFFGPGTRLTVL.

The genes are TRBV2 and TRBJ2-1; 10 bases match TRBD2. Germline V gene sequence: CDR1 SNHLY, CDR2 FYNNEI. There are 14 residues in the CDR3. After removal of 6 bases from V and 10 bases from J, the junction contained 9 bases not matched to a gene. CDR3 DNA sequence: TGTGCCAGCAGGAAGGGACTAGCGTTTGAAGAGCAGTTCTTC. Amino acids: CASRKGLAFEEQFF.

This clonotype has a handful of counts. The V and J genes are TRBV20-1 and TRBJ2-3; the D gene could be TRBD1 or TRBD2 (5 bases each). Germline V gives CDR1 DFQATT, CDR2 SNEGSKA (reference sequence). This CDR3 is 16 amino acids long. The ends were cut back, 0 bases at V and 7 bases at J, with 20 bases in the middle. The CDR3 spells CSARDLMGVPPNTQYF. CDR3 nucleotides: TGCAGTGCTAGAGATCTGATGGGGGTACCCCCCAATACGCAGTATTTT.

As regards this clonotype: Mismatch with germline at one junction end may stem from a read error. The chain joins TRBV20-1 to TRBJ2-7, with 10 bases matching TRBD1. The CDR3 length is 13 residues. CDR1 DFQATT and CDR2 SNEGSKA come from the germline V gene (reference sequence). The CDR3 DNA reads TGCAGTGCTCGAGACAGGGGGCGCGACGAGCAGTACTTC. This sequence encodes CSARDRGRDEQYF.

The chain couples TRBV20-1 to TRBJ2-2; 11 positions match TRBD1. The CDR3 totals 14 residues. Germline assignment: CDR1 DFQATT and CDR2 SNEGSKA (reference sequence). CDR3 nucleotides: TGCAGCGGCCAGGGACAGGGGGGAACCGGGGAGCTGTTTTTT. Residues: CSGQGQGGTGELFF.

The chain has TRBV11-2 and TRBJ2-1; 8 nucleotides agree with TRBD2. Germline assignment: CDR1 SGHAT and CDR2 FQNNGV. The length of the CDR3 is 17 residues. J gave up 7 bases and V 6 bases, and 17 bases lay outside the gene matches. For the CDR3, the DNA is TGTGCCAGCAGGGCACTCCCGGGGGGCGGGAGGAGGAATGAGCAGTTCTTC. Encoded protein: CASRALPGGGRRNEQFF.

The sample holds a few counts of this clonotype. The gene calls are TRBV5-6 and TRBJ1-4; D call uncertain. V gave up 0 bases and J gave up 1 base, with 4 bases separating them. The CDR3 sequence is 14 residues long. CDR1 and CDR2 (germline): SGHDT, YYEEEE. CDR3 sequence reads: CASSLVGTNEKLFF. The CDR3 DNA is TGTGCCAGCAGCTTGGTGGGAACTAATGAAAAACTGTTTTTT. Based on the CDR3 plus reference TRBV5-6 and TRBJ1-4, the full variable domain is DAGVTQSPTHLIKTRGQQVTLRCSPKSGHDTVSWYQQALGQGPQFIFQYYEEEERQRGNFPDRFSGHQFPNYSSELNVNALLLGDSALYLCASSLVGTNEKLFFGSGTQLSVL.

The sample holds a few counts of this clonotype. V and J are TRBV5-1 and TRBJ2-7; D uncertain. This CDR3 has 12 amino acids. Germline assignment: CDR1 SGHRS and CDR2 YFSETQ. Trimming removed 5 bases at V and 7 bases at J, with 13 bases between. The CDR3 DNA follows: TGCGCCAGCAGTTCGTCATCTTTGGAGCAGTACTTC. This translates into CASSSSSLEQYF.

This clonotype was counted many times. V gene TRBV7-9 combines with J gene TRBJ2-2; 8 nucleotides agree with TRBD1. Germline CDR1 and CDR2: SEHNR and FQNEAQ (reference sequence). The V and J ends lost 1 base and 5 bases, in that order; junction bases with no gene match: 0. The CDR3 contains 14 residues. The CDR3, as DNA: TGTGCCAGCAGCTTAGGGACAGGGACCGGGGAGCTGTTTTTT. It is translated as CASSLGTGTGELFF.

The J gene is TRBJ2-1, the V gene TRBV12-5, with D unresolved. The CDR3 length is 12 residues. CDR1 is LGHNT and CDR2 is FRNRAP in the germline V gene. V lost 3 bases to trimming and J lost 10 bases, with 10 bases between them. This CDR3 is CASGFGVGEQFF. The CDR3 DNA sequence: TGTGCTAGTGGTTTTGGAGTTGGGGAGCAGTTCTTC. Together with reference TRBV12-5 and TRBJ2-1, the CDR3 gives the full variable domain: DARVTQTPRHKVTEMGQEVTMRCQPILGHNTVFWYRQTMMQGLELLAYFRNRAPLDDSGMPKDRFSAEMPDATLATLKIQPSEPRDSAVYFCASGFGVGEQFFGPGTRLTVL.

The CDR3 region has the DNA TGCAGTGCTATGTCTAGCGGGGACCACCACTCCTACGAGCAGTACTTC. As protein: CSAMSSGDHHSYEQYF. This chain links TRBV20-1 with TRBJ2-7; 9 bases match TRBD2. V was clipped by 4 bases and J by 0 bases; unmatched bases: 10. Germline-derived CDR1 and CDR2 are DFQATT and SNEGSKA (reference sequence). This CDR3 is built from 16 residues.

This clonotype was seen many times. The chain carries TRBV15 and TRBJ2-1; D may be TRBD2 (6 bases). The ends were cut back, 0 bases at V and 8 bases at J, with 17 bases in the middle. Germline values: CDR1 LNHNV, CDR2 YYDKDF (reference sequence). The CDR3 runs 16 residues. The CDR3 DNA is TGTGCCACCAGCAGAGATCTGGTCGGGAGTTACGATGAGCAGTTCTTC. Protein sequence: CATSRDLVGSYDEQFF.

This clonotype was found many times. V and J are TRBV3-1 and TRBJ1-1; 8 bases fit TRBD1. The CDR3 sequence is 17 residues long. V gave up 1 base and J gave up 3 bases; unmatched junction bases: 10. Germline V gene sequence: CDR1 LGHDT, CDR2 YNNKEL (reference sequence). The CDR3: CASSQGQGRVVDTEAFF. In DNA form, the CDR3 reads TGTGCCAGCAGCCAAGGACAGGGGAGGGTTGTTGACACTGAAGCTTTCTTT.

The genes are TRBV20-1 and TRBJ1-1; TRBD1 is a possible D gene (5 bases). The V end was cut by 6 bases, the J end by 1 base, with 9 bases between. This CDR3 comprises 12 residues. Germline CDR1 and CDR2: DFQATT and SNEGSKA (reference sequence). The DNA of the CDR3 is TGCAGTGCCGGAAGGGGGAACACTGAAGCTTTCTTT. Protein: CSAGRGNTEAFF.

This clonotype was counted a few times. The chain employs TRBV20-1 and TRBJ2-1; the match to TRBD1 covers 7 bases. The CDR3 extends over 16 amino acids. The junction had 8 bases not matched to a gene; V was cut back by 0 bases and J by 3 bases. Per the germline V gene, CDR1 is DFQATT and CDR2 is SNEGSKA (reference sequence). In nucleotides, the CDR3 is TGCAGTGCTAGAGATATGCTAACAGGGGACTACAATGAGCAGTTCTTC. Its translation: CSARDMLTGDYNEQFF.

Comments on this clonotype: This may be a read error: a much more frequent sequence differs by one nucleotide. The V and J genes are TRBV27 and TRBJ2-5; maybe TRBD2 (5 bases). Germline assignment: CDR1 MNHEY and CDR2 SMNVEV (reference sequence). CDR3 size: 14 residues. The CDR3 nucleotides are TGTGCCAGCAGTTTTAGGGTAGGAGGAGAGACCAAGTACTTC. This codes for CASSFRVGGETKYF.

Many counts were recorded for this clonotype. V is TRBV4-3 and J is TRBJ2-7, with TRBD2 matching over 7 bases. Germline assignment: CDR1 LGHNA and CDR2 YSLEER. V trimming: 1 base; J trimming: 5 bases; junction bases outside the gene matches: 11. The CDR3 is 16 residues long. The CDR3 reads CASSQGGSGLVHEQYF. For the CDR3, the DNA is TGCGCCAGCAGCCAAGGGGGTAGTGGACTAGTCCACGAGCAGTACTTC.

Comment on this clonotype: A much larger clone lies a single base off, so this may be a read error. In nucleotides, the CDR3 is TGTGCCAGCTCACTAGGCAGGGAACCTGAAGCTTTCTTT. Protein sequence: CASSLGREPEAFF. The J gene is TRBJ1-1, the V gene TRBV18; TRBD1 is a possible D gene (5 bases). V was clipped by 4 bases and J by 6 bases, with 12 bases between them. Per the germline V gene, CDR1 is KGHSH and CDR2 is LQKENI. The CDR3 has 13 residues.

In its sample, this clonotype was seen a few times. The junction shows a germline mismatch at one end, possibly a read error. The V call is TRBV5-5, the J call TRBJ2-1, with 10 bases that match TRBD1. This CDR3 spans 16 amino acids. CDR1 and CDR2 from the germline V gene are SGHKS and YYEKEE (reference sequence). CDR3 residues: CASSPSGTGVDNDQFF. The CDR3 coding sequence is TGTGCCAGCAGCCCGTCCGGGACAGGGGTAGACAATGATCAGTTCTTC.

The genes are TRBV20-1 and TRBJ2-1; D not resolved. CDR1 is DFQATT, CDR2 SNEGSKA, per germline (reference sequence). The CDR3 has 12 amino acids. The V end lost 0 bases, the J end lost 9 bases, and 9 bases lay between the germline ends. CDR3 nucleotide sequence: TGCAGTGCTAGAGATCTCTGGGGTGAGCAGTTCTTC. Encoded protein: CSARDLWGEQFF.

The V call is TRBV20-1, the J call TRBJ2-7; 10 bases line up with TRBD2. J was trimmed by 6 bases and V by 4 bases; bases with no gene match: 9. This CDR3 region has 14 residues. Germline-derived CDR1 and CDR2 are DFQATT and SNEGSKA (reference sequence). The CDR3 DNA reads TGCAGTGCTACCTCCGGGACTAGCGTCCCCGAGCAGTACTTC. It yields the protein CSATSGTSVPEQYF.

J is TRBJ2-1 and V is TRBV19, with D hard to call. V shed 6 bases and J shed 5 bases, with 11 bases lying between them. The V gene's germline CDR1 is LNHDA and CDR2 SQIVND (reference sequence). CDR3 length: 13 residues. CDR3 region: CASRFGNNNEQFF. CDR3 bases: TGTGCCAGTAGATTTGGGAATAACAATGAGCAGTTCTTC.

This clonotype was seen ten or more times. The chain recombines TRBV7-2 with TRBJ1-1, with 9 bases that match TRBD1. Per the germline V gene, CDR1 is SGHTA and CDR2 is FQGNSA. The CDR3 sequence is 15 residues long. Trimming cost V 2 bases and J 4 bases; bases outside gene matches: 5. The CDR3 reads CASSLRTGESTEAFF. CDR3 DNA sequence: TGTGCCAGCAGCTTACGGACAGGGGAGAGCACTGAAGCTTTCTTT.

The chain employs TRBV9 and TRBJ1-5; 7 bases map to TRBD1. The junction had 7 bases not matched to a gene; V was cut back by 4 bases and J by 9 bases. CDR1 SGDLS and CDR2 YYNGEE come from the germline V gene. The CDR3 length is 13 residues. In nucleotides, the CDR3 is TGTGCCAGCAGCCCGCGGCAGGGGGGGCCCCAGCATTTT. Translation: CASSPRQGGPQHF.

This clonotype was recorded at least ten times. V is TRBV20-1 and J is TRBJ2-7, with D hard to call. The CDR3 loop spans 15 amino acids. V lost 0 bases to trimming and J lost 4 bases, with 16 bases between them. Looked up from germline, CDR1 is DFQATT and CDR2 is SNEGSKA (reference sequence). This CDR3 is CSARDRVRTVYEQYF. CDR3 DNA: TGCAGTGCTAGAGATAGGGTGAGAACGGTTTACGAGCAGTACTTC.

The genes are TRBV7-9 and TRBJ2-7; the D gene could be TRBD1 or TRBD2 (5 bases each). This CDR3 is built from 17 residues. V was trimmed by 1 base and J by 3 bases, leaving 19 bases between them. From germline, CDR1 is SEHNR and CDR2 FQNEAQ (reference sequence). As DNA, the CDR3 is TGTGCCAGCAGCTTAGAGGAATCGTGGGGGAGAGTCTACGAGCAGTACTTC. It codes for CASSLEESWGRVYEQYF.